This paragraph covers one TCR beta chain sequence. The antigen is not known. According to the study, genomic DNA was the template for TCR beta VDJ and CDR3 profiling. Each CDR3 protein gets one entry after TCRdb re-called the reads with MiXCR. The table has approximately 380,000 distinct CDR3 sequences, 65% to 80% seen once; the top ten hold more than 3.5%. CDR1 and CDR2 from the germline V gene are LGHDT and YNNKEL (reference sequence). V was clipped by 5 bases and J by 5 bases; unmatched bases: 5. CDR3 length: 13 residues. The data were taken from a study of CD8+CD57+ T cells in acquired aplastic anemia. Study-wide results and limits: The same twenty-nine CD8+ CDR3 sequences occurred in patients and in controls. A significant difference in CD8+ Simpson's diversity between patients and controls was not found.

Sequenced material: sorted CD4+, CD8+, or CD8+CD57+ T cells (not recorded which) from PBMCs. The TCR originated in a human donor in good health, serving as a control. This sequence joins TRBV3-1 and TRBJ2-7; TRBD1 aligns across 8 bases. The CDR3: CASSATGVDEQYF. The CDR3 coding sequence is TGTGCCAGCAGCGCGACAGGGGTGGACGAGCAGTACTTC.